This T cell receptor beta chain was captured by sequencing in a study of cytomegalovirus exposure and HLA in healthy donors. In the study overall: Sequencing of about 179 million T cells in an earlier analysis found 90 million to 120 million unique TCR beta sequences. Findings and caveats of the study: Later on, an analysis found that several of the most significant clusters appeared to be linked to common viral pathogens, which included parvovirus B19.

The study ran its PCR with 60 Vbeta and 13 Jbeta primers. This table comes from immunoSEQ multiplex PCR, and its TCRdb copy is limited to in-frame clones, with some not included. Of 190,000 or so clones in the sample, 79% are singletons; the top ten hold approximately 1.4%. Turning to this clone: Its target is unknown.

Between the trimmed V and J ends, which lost 0 bases and 0 bases, there was a span of 9 bases. Per germline, CDR1 LNHNV and CDR2 YYDKDF (reference sequence). This CDR3 has 15 amino acids. Healthy bone marrow donors formed the donor group. At collection, donors were nominally healthy, but unrecorded immune exposures were probable. The TCR comes from a girl aged 5 to 17 in good health and CMV-seropositive. This chain joins TRBV15 and TRBJ2-7; D remains unclear. Sequencing was carried out using PBMCs. This chain's CDR3 is CATSRDIESSYEQYF. CDR3 in DNA: TGTGCCACCAGCAGAGATATTGAGAGCTCCTACGAGCAGTACTTC. The full variable domain, in which reference TRBV15 and TRBJ2-7 provide the parts outside the CDR3, is DAMVIQNPRYQVTQFGKPVTLSCSQTLNHNVMYWYQQKSSQAPKLLFHYYDKDFNNEADTPDNFQSRRPNTSFCFLDIRSPGLGDTAMYLCATSRDIESSYEQYFGPGTRLTVT.